One TCR beta chain is described in this entry. This clonotype showed up many times. Its antigen target is currently unknown. The input lacks base qualities; no much larger clone sits a single base away. This sample is part of a study of breast tumors, draining lymph nodes, adjacent tissues (dated by TCRdb to about 2016). About the investigation overall: In breast cancer patients, the study compared the TCR beta repertoires of tumor, adjacent nontumor tissue and axillary lymph nodes. The study was designed to assess the relationships and possible T-cell exchange between tumor, surrounding tissue and draining lymph node repertoires in human breast cancer.

For CDR1 and CDR2, the germline V gene lists SGHTA and FQGNSA. V loses 1 base of germline sequence and J loses 5 bases, and the interval between the two ends is 9 bases. The CDR3 goes from the cysteine to the phenylalanine over 14 residues. Left in the record is the CDR3 DNA by itself, 42 bases read in frame from the first base. The lymph node samples were taken from the axillary draining lymph nodes of breast cancer patients. TCRdb shows the sequencer as Illumina HiSeq 2000. Multiplex PCR amplification was used to build the TCR beta chain libraries. The amplified TCR beta chain products were analyzed by high-throughput sequencing. The public reads were run again by TCRdb, first through fastp at Q25 and then through MiXCR, and only productive beta chains were kept. Rows merge per CDR3 protein into single entries with the most common DNA and genes. The sample yields some 230,000 distinct CDR3 sequences; under 40% were counted once. The ten most abundant clones make up approximately 3.6% of the sample.

What the authors observed across the whole study: T-cell repertoire diversity in tumors was found to be lower than in lymph nodes but higher than in nontumor tissue, and preferential V and J gene usage was observed. The data were judged consistent with most tumor T cells deriving from the lymph node and then expanding within tumor tissue. The conclusion that tumor T cells originate in lymph nodes was presented as consistent with a hypothesis rather than as directly demonstrated. The similarity between tumor and nontumor tissue repertoires was significantly greater in luminal-like breast cancer than in basal-like breast cancer.

This receptor chain uses TRBV7-2 and TRBJ1-5; TRBD1 might be the D gene, on 6 matching bases. The sequenced material came from axillary lymph node tissue. This TCR came from a female donor with breast cancer. Some clones in this sample may be carry-over from other donors' samples. The sequenced DNA: TGTGCCAGCAGCTTAGGGGGGGGGCATCAGCCCCAGCATTTT. Its protein product is CASSLGGGHQPQHF.